The 9 T cell receptor beta chains below all came from one sample that was sequenced in a study of control samples from healthy donors and cancer patients. TCRdb's copy holds only in-frame clones and misses some; the assay was immunoSEQ multiplex PCR. This table holds about 86,000 clones, 85% to 95% found once. The sequenced sample consisted of blood. All receptors come from a woman younger than 45 in good health.

The genes are TRBV12-5 and TRBJ1-5; D gene unclear. Germline CDR1 reads LGHNT; CDR2 reads FRNRAP. The CDR3 spans 16 residues. V lost 3 bases and J lost 0, with 12 bases in between. CDR3 nucleotide sequence: TGTGCTAGTGGTTTTCAGGCAGAGAATAGCAATCAGCCCCAGCATTTT. It is translated as CASGFQAENSNQPQHF.

This clone appeared a single time. The gene calls are TRBV4-2 and TRBJ2-7, with a weak D call TRBD2 (5 bases). Trimming took off 6 bases at V and 7 bases at J, with 13 bases between the two ends. Germline values: CDR1 LGHNA, CDR2 YNFKEQ. CDR3 length equals 12 residues. The CDR3 DNA follows: TGTGCCAGCAGGGACTCCTTCGGGGAGCAGTACTTC. Its protein is CASRDSFGEQYF.

This clone showed up just a few times. The genes are TRBV6-4 and TRBJ2-1, with 8 bases matching TRBD2. CDR1 and CDR2 from the germline V gene are MRHNA and SNTAGT. Trimming cost V 2 bases and J 3 bases; bases outside gene matches: 6. The CDR3 totals 16 residues. CDR3 in amino acids: CASSDGAGVGYNEQFF. The CDR3 region has the DNA TGTGCCAGCAGTGACGGAGCGGGAGTTGGCTACAATGAGCAGTTCTTC.

The chain combines TRBV11-2 with TRBJ2-4; 9 positions agree with TRBD2. The CDR3 is 18 residues long. The J segment lost 1 base and the V segment lost 1 base, leaving 8 bases of the junction unmatched. Germline V lookup: CDR1 SGHAT, CDR2 FQNNGV. CDR3 DNA: TGTGCCAGCAGCTTAGTCCGAGGCGGGGGGGCGGCCAAAAACATTCAGTACTTC. Its translation is CASSLVRGGGAAKNIQYF. The whole variable domain, remainder taken from reference TRBV11-2 and TRBJ2-4, is EAGVAQSPRYKIIEKRQSVAFWCNPISGHATLYWYQQILGQGPKLLIQFQNNGVVDDSQLPKDRFSAERLKGVDSTLKIQPAKLEDSAVYLCASSLVRGGGAAKNIQYFGAGTRLSVL.

Turning to this clone: Other DNA sequences in this sample translate to the same CDR3. V and J are TRBV7-3 and TRBJ2-1; D ambiguous. There are 15 residues in the CDR3. Germline V lookup: CDR1 SGHTA, CDR2 FQGTGA. V gave up 2 bases and J gave up 0 bases, with 8 bases separating them. CDR3 residues: CASSLGPSSYNEQFF. CDR3 nucleotides: TGTGCCAGCAGCTTAGGGCCGAGCTCCTACAATGAGCAGTTCTTC. Looking up the rest from reference TRBV7-3 and TRBJ2-1 gives the full variable domain: GAGVSQTPSNKVTEKGKYVELRCDPISGHTALYWYRQSLGQGPEFLIYFQGTGAADDSGLPNDRFFAVRPEGSVSTLKIQRTERGDSAVYLCASSLGPSSYNEQFFGPGTRLTVL.

The chain combines TRBV28 with TRBJ1-1; D is unclear. The V end lost 5 bases, the J end lost 3 bases, and 16 bases lay between the germline ends. CDR3 length: 15 residues. The germline CDR1 and CDR2 sequences are MDHEN and SYDVKM. The chain's CDR3 is CASSPVLGWDTEAFF. DNA of the CDR3: TGTGCCAGCAGTCCGGTACTAGGCTGGGACACTGAAGCTTTCTTT.

The CDR3 DNA is TGCGCCAGCAGTGAGGCCGGGACTAGCGGGGGGGACGAGCAGTTCTTC. It translates to CASSEAGTSGGDEQFF. The V call is TRBV10-1, the J call TRBJ2-1; 16 bases are shared with TRBD2. Germline trimming cut 2 bases from V and 10 bases from J; bases unmatched to any gene: 5. Germline CDR1 and CDR2: WNHNN and SYGVQD (reference sequence). CDR3 size: 16 residues.

The rearrangement uses TRBV18 and TRBJ1-2, with no clear D. Germline V lookup: CDR1 KGHSH, CDR2 LQKENI. V was cut by 3 bases and J by 4 bases, with 9 bases left in between. This CDR3 contains 13 residues. The DNA for the CDR3 is TGTGCCAGCTCACCCGACGCTAGCTATGGCTACACCTTC. This encodes CASSPDASYGYTF.

The chain has TRBV2 and TRBJ1-2, with D unresolved. The CDR3 is 12 amino acids. The ends were cut back, 8 bases at V and 8 bases at J, with 15 bases in the middle. Germline values: CDR1 SNHLY, CDR2 FYNNEI. In DNA, the CDR3 is TGTGCCAGCCTTATGCAGGATGAAGGCTACACCTTC. It translates to CASLMQDEGYTF.